The TCR beta chain under discussion was sequenced for a study of T cell responses to AZD1222 COVID-19 vaccine. Data came from immunoSEQ multiplex PCR; TCRdb stores just in-frame clones and leaves some out. This table holds 110,000 to 150,000 clones, more than 70% found once. Study-wide results and caveats: The donors showed a predominance of white British ancestry and of females, with possible underestimation of clonal diversity.

Second doses were pooled across both intervals (about 4 or about 12 weeks). This CDR3 is built from 11 residues. Trimming took 2 bases from V and 5 from J, leaving 3 bases between them. Per germline, CDR1 MNHEY and CDR2 SVGEGT. As concerns this clone: Its specificity is not known. Other DNA sequences in this specimen translate into the identical CDR3.

Sequenced material: peripheral blood, taken 28 days after the second AZD1222 dose. This receptor was obtained from an adult who received the AZD1222 COVID-19 vaccine. This chain connects TRBV6-2 or TRBV6-3 to TRBJ1-2, with no clear D. The CDR3 coding sequence is TGTGCCAGCAGTTACCCTTATGGCTACACCTTC. It encodes CASSYPYGYTF.